This T cell receptor beta chain was retrieved from a study of shared clonotypes between healthy human individuals. At the level of the study: Researchers drew samples from two women and a few men aged 18 to 49.

Worth noting for this clone: Its antigen is not identified.

Study findings and constraints: On the whole, naive subsets had larger estimated richness than memory subsets had.

Deep was the level at which the assay was run. Profiled with immunoSEQ multiplex PCR; TCRdb holds only in-frame clones, not every one. The sample lists 800,000 to 1,200,000 clones; about 84% were seen once. V was clipped by 7 bases and J by 8 bases, with 17 bases between them. The V gene's germline CDR1 is MNHNY and CDR2 SVGAGI (reference sequence). The CDR3 length is 14 residues. Investigators divided CD4+ cells into CD45RA+ naive and CD45RA-negative memory subsets. This clonotype was sampled from a man aged 18 to 29 in good health. Some clones in this sample may be carry-over from other donors' samples. The rearrangement joins TRBV6-6 to TRBJ1-4; D remains unclear. The sequenced sample consisted of memory CD4+ T cells from PBMCs. The subset was: CD45RA-negative fraction. CDR3: CASTNLWVGEKLFF. DNA of the CDR3: TGTGCCAGCACCAACTTATGGGTAGGGGAAAAACTGTTTTTT.